This entry concerns a single TCR beta chain. What it recognizes is unknown. This sample stems from a study of graft-versus-host responses after intestinal transplantation. Data came from immunoSEQ multiplex PCR; TCRdb stores just in-frame clones and leaves some out. The sample holds about 110,000 clones, roughly 90% seen once. From germline, CDR1 is MNHEY and CDR2 SVGAGI. Trimming cost V 2 bases and J 10 bases; bases outside gene matches: 7. This CDR3 contains 13 residues. Sequenced here: unstimulated CD4+ T cells sorted from spleen or lymph node cells, sampled before transplant. The TCR comes from a human donor who was the organ donor for an intestinal transplant. The genes are TRBV6-5 and TRBJ1-1; 7 nucleotides match TRBD1. Here the CDR3 DNA reads TGTGCCAGCAGTTACGACACAGGGGAAGGAGCTTTCTTT. Translating gives CASSYDTGEGAFF.